The sequence of this T cell receptor (beta chain) was determined in a study of blood T cell repertoires in COVID-19 (TCRdb year 2020). Background on the whole study: Collaborator samples came from the United States, Italy and Spain and covered acute and convalescent phases of COVID-19. The prospective study material was composed of cDNA or gDNA derived from T cells, B-cell-depleted T cells, or PBMCs. The dataset comprised deeply sampled blood TCRbeta repertoires from subjects exposed to, actively infected with, or recovered from COVID-19. A freely available public database, intended as a resource for researchers studying the immune response to SARS-CoV-2, is where the repertoires were released. The samples were drawn from two sources: the first 160 participants of the ongoing ImmuneRACE study, and 1,000 to 1,500 subjects contributed by 6 global collaborators. Sample metadata almost always included a de-identified subject ID, COVID-19 status, age in years and sex. Where available, HLA class I and class II types were taken from metadata supplied by the sample provider and were not determined by assay-based typing.

Study-wide conclusions, independent of this receptor: Clinical and demographic metadata were provided uncurated, with the amount varying by source and participant.

Concerning this clone itself: Its recognized antigen is unknown. The record has no base qualities; no much larger clone is one base away.

V has 4 bases trimmed and J has 6 bases trimmed; junction bases matching no gene number 8. From the cysteine through the phenylalanine, the CDR3 covers 14 amino acids. Only the CDR3 DNA is retained, 42 bases long and in frame from the first base. Based on the germline V gene, the CDR1 and CDR2 sequences are MNHEY and SVGAGI. At one collaborating source in Seattle, patients were enrolled during active infection and were followed longitudinally through the course of disease. Whole blood was collected in K2EDTA tubes by collaborating institutions according to the institutions' own protocols. For TCRbeta analysis, collaborators shipped samples in one of three forms: frozen whole blood, isolated PBMCs, or DNA extracted from either of those sample types. TCRbeta CDR3 regions were amplified from genomic DNA using the immunoSEQ Assay, a bias-controlled multiplex PCR. Per the original workflow: Nucleated cell counts per sample were estimated from amplification of reference gene primers within the assay. Sequence reads were collapsed and filtered to measure the absolute abundance of every unique TCRbeta CDR3 rearrangement. For each sample, productive Simpson clonality was calculated as the square root of Simpson's diversity index across productive rearrangements. In TCRdb, the immuneACCESS table is reduced to in-frame sequences with V and J assigned. These tables do not hold every clone; where another copy was compared, an unresolved V gene accounts for under half, and the others remain unexplained. V and J calls plus clone size are reproduced from that table; the DNA served to infer D and trimming. The table for this sample lists approximately 200,000 clones; 94% of them were counted only once. Approximately 0.69% of the sample rests with the top ten.

The chain is assembled from TRBV6-5 and TRBJ1-2; 7 junctional bases match TRBD1. Sequencing input: peripheral blood. The receptor's source is a man aged 30-40 years with COVID-19, enrolled during active disease. The CDR3 protein is CASSSLRDSNGYTF. Read as DNA, the sequence is TGTGCCAGCAGTTCCCTCCGGGACAGTAATGGCTACACCTTC.